One sample yielded the 18 T cell receptor beta chains listed below, sequenced in a study of regulatory and conventional T cells in RAG deficiency. The sorted conventional CD4+ T cells were CD25-low and CD127-high, with genomic DNA sequenced. Repertoires were generated with immunoSEQ multiplex PCR, while TCRdb's copy carries only in-frame clones and drops some. There are some 21,000 clones in the sample; around 94% occur only once, and about 0.73% lies in the top ten. The sample was also linked to a second study, of regulatory T cells. That source adds: Primers: 52 TRBV forward and 13 TRBJ reverse.

Sequenced sample: CD4+ T cells sorted from blood. These receptors were collected from a human donor in good health.

The chain links TRBV19 to TRBJ1-1; 7 positions match TRBD1. The CDR3 consists of 13 residues. J gave up 5 bases and V 6 bases, and 6 bases lay outside the gene matches. Looked up from germline, CDR1 is LNHDA and CDR2 is SQIVND (reference sequence). The CDR3 here is CASRPDRRTEAFF. CDR3 coding DNA: TGTGCCAGTAGGCCGGACAGGCGAACTGAAGCTTTCTTT.

The chain carries TRBV30 and TRBJ1-1, with a weak D call TRBD1 (6 bases). This CDR3 region has 13 residues. Germline V CDR1 and CDR2: GTSNPN, SVGIG (reference sequence). The V and J ends lost 2 bases and 0 bases respectively, with 7 bases between them. The CDR3, as DNA: TGTGCCTGGAGTACAGGGATGAACACTGAAGCTTTCTTT. This translates into CAWSTGMNTEAFF. Complete variable domain (other parts from reference TRBV30 and TRBJ1-1): SQTIHQWPATLVQPVGSPLSLECTVEGTSNPNLYWYRQAAGRGLQLLFYSVGIGQISSEVPQNLSASRPQDRQFILSSKKLLLSDSGFYLCAWSTGMNTEAFFGQGTRLTVV.

This sequence joins TRBV6-5 and TRBJ1-3; D gene ambiguous. Germline CDR1 MNHEY, CDR2 SVGAGI. The V end lost 0 bases, the J end lost 7 bases, and 10 bases lay between the germline ends. This CDR3 spans 14 amino acids. The CDR3 loop is CASSYSFGRNTIYF. As DNA, the CDR3 is TGTGCCAGCAGTTACTCATTCGGCCGGAACACCATATATTTT.

This clone showed up just once. This chain joins TRBV11-3 and TRBJ2-1, with D perhaps matching TRBD2 (6 bases). There are 15 residues in the CDR3. V was pared by 3 bases and J by 4 bases, with 13 bases between. Germline CDR1 reads SGHNT; CDR2 reads YENEEA. CDR3 sequence reads: CASSLMVGTYNEQFF. The CDR3 bases are TGTGCCAGCAGCTTGATGGTTGGGACTTACAATGAGCAGTTCTTC.

V and J are TRBV11-2 and TRBJ2-6, with D maybe TRBD1 (5 bases). This CDR3 comprises 15 residues. The V end was cut by 3 bases, the J end by 0 bases, with 6 bases between. Germline CDR1 and CDR2: SGHAT and FQNNGV. The CDR3 coding sequence is TGTGCCAGCAGCTTGACAGACTCTGGGGCCAACGTCCTGACTTTC. Translating gives CASSLTDSGANVLTF. The full variable domain, with the rest looked up from reference TRBV11-2 and TRBJ2-6, is EAGVAQSPRYKIIEKRQSVAFWCNPISGHATLYWYQQILGQGPKLLIQFQNNGVVDDSQLPKDRFSAERLKGVDSTLKIQPAKLEDSAVYLCASSLTDSGANVLTFGAGSRLTVL.

The rearrangement uses TRBV10-3 and TRBJ1-5, with D possibly matching TRBD1 (6 bases). This CDR3 contains 16 residues. V was shortened by 0 bases and J by 0 bases, with 9 bases between the two germline ends. Germline CDR1 is ENHRY and CDR2 is SYGVKD. CDR3 loop: CAISESRGDSNQPQHF. CDR3 in DNA: TGTGCCATCAGTGAGTCGAGGGGGGATAGCAATCAGCCCCAGCATTTT.

J is TRBJ2-1 and V is TRBV27; TRBD1 might be the D (5 bases). Germline lookup yields CDR1 MNHEY and CDR2 SMNVEV (reference sequence). V lost 5 bases and J 8 bases, leaving 13 bases between the germline ends. The CDR3 is 13 amino acids. CDR3 DNA sequence: TGTGCCAGCAGTCCGGCCGACAGCTATGAGCAGTTCTTC. It is translated as CASSPADSYEQFF.

The CDR3: CAWGGSTQAFF. The CDR3 nucleotides are TGTGCCTGGGGGGGGTCTACTCAAGCTTTCTTT. This chain uses TRBV30 with TRBJ1-1, with D possibly matching TRBD1 (5 bases). Trimming pared 5 bases from V and 9 bases from J, leaving 13 bases between. The germline CDR1 and CDR2 sequences are GTSNPN and SVGIG (reference sequence). The CDR3 extends over 11 amino acids. Complete variable domain (other parts from reference TRBV30 and TRBJ1-1): SQTIHQWPATLVQPVGSPLSLECTVEGTSNPNLYWYRQAAGRGLQLLFYSVGIGQISSEVPQNLSASRPQDRQFILSSKKLLLSDSGFYLCAWGGSTQAFFGQGTRLTVV.

This chain links TRBV6-5 with TRBJ1-2; D gene uncertain. Trimming cost V 2 bases and J 0 bases, with 7 bases left between them. CDR1 is MNHEY and CDR2 is SVGAGI in the germline V gene. This CDR3 contains 14 residues. The CDR3 coding sequence is TGTGCCAGCAGTTACGCTTATACTAACTATGGCTACACCTTC. It is translated as CASSYAYTNYGYTF.

This clone is a singleton in its sample. J is TRBJ1-2 and V is TRBV4-2; D perhaps matches TRBD1 (5 bases). The germline CDR1 and CDR2 sequences are LGHNA and YNFKEQ. V dropped 0 bases and J dropped 4 bases, with 12 bases sitting between them. This CDR3 contains 15 residues. CDR3 loop: CASSQDPQGGYGYTF. The CDR3 region has the DNA TGTGCCAGCAGCCAAGATCCGCAGGGCGGCTATGGCTACACCTTC.

This chain links TRBV12-2 with TRBJ1-2. TRBV12-2 is a recognized pseudogene. CDR3 size: 13 residues. CDR3 loop: CASRLGRGYGYTF. The CDR3 nucleotides read TGTGCAAGTCGCTTAGGACGCGGCTATGGCTACACCTTC.

The chain employs TRBV6-1 and TRBJ2-5; TRBD2 aligns across 8 bases. This CDR3 has 18 residues. After removal of 1 base from V and 2 bases from J, the junction contained 12 bases not matched to a gene. CDR1 MNHNS and CDR2 SASEGT come from the germline V gene. The chain's CDR3 is CASSEGLLAGTPQETQYF. For the CDR3, the DNA is TGTGCCAGCAGTGAAGGCCTGCTAGCGGGCACCCCTCAAGAGACCCAGTACTTC.

Written as DNA, the CDR3 is TGTGCCAGCAGCTTAGTCGGGGACCACCAAGAGACCCAGTACTTC. Encoded protein: CASSLVGDHQETQYF. The chain links TRBV7-2 to TRBJ2-5, with D possibly being TRBD1 or TRBD2 (5 bases each). V lost 1 base to trimming and J lost 0 bases, with 9 bases between them. From germline, CDR1 is SGHTA and CDR2 FQGNSA. The CDR3 has 15 amino acids. The whole variable domain, filled in from reference TRBV7-2 and TRBJ2-5, reads GAGVSQSPSNKVTEKGKDVELRCDPISGHTALYWYRQSLGQGLEFLIYFQGNSAPDKSGLPSDRFSAERTGGSVSTLTIQRTQQEDSAVYLCASSLVGDHQETQYFGPGTRLLVL.

The V gene is TRBV5-1, the J gene TRBJ2-7; no clear D gene. CDR1 is SGHRS, CDR2 YFSETQ, per germline. V was pared by 7 bases and J by 3 bases, with 14 bases between. There are 13 residues in the CDR3. CDR3 region: CASGRNNNYEQYF. CDR3 nucleotides: TGCGCCAGCGGGCGGAATAACAACTACGAGCAGTACTTC.

The genes are TRBV10-3 and TRBJ2-3; TRBD2 aligns across 12 bases. Germline V gives CDR1 ENHRY, CDR2 SYGVKD. V lost 3 bases to trimming and J lost 6 bases; unmatched junction nucleotides: 10. The CDR3 spans 17 residues. Here the CDR3 DNA reads TGTGCCATCAGTGACAGATTGACTAGCGGGAGTTACGATACGCAGTATTTT. As protein: CAISDRLTSGSYDTQYF.

This sequence joins TRBV5-3 and TRBJ2-3; tentatively, D is TRBD1 (5 bases). TRBV5-3 is designated an ORF whose function remains uncertain. The ends were cut back, 2 bases at V and 3 bases at J, with 13 bases in the middle. There are 15 residues in the CDR3. The CDR3: CARSFCRARTDTQYF. CDR3 nucleotide sequence: TGTGCCAGAAGCTTCTGCAGGGCTAGGACAGATACGCAGTATTTT.

The chain uses TRBV18 and TRBJ2-5, with 7 bases identical to TRBD1. The V segment lost 5 bases and the J segment 5 bases; nucleotides outside the gene matches: 8. This CDR3 has 14 amino acids. Per the germline V gene, CDR1 is KGHSH and CDR2 is LQKENI. CDR3 nucleotide sequence: TGTGCCAGCTCAGCCACAGGGGCCGGTGAGACCCAGTACTTC. This translates into CASSATGAGETQYF.

In this sample, this clone turned up a few times. This sequence joins TRBV5-1 and TRBJ1-4; D unresolved. The germline V gene has CDR1 SGHRS and CDR2 YFSETQ. The CDR3 spans 14 residues. V was shortened by 0 bases and J by 0 bases, with 3 bases between the two germline ends. The CDR3 nucleotides read TGCGCCAGCAGCTTGGCAGCAACTAATGAAAAACTGTTTTTT. This sequence encodes CASSLAATNEKLFF.